This T cell receptor (beta chain) comes out of a study of blood T cell repertoires in COVID-19. The overall study: There were acute and convalescent COVID-19 samples, and they came from the United States, Italy and Spain.

Two negative PCRs, clearance, or symptom resolution characterized the recovered Cohort 3 donors. Per the original methods: Researchers report that nucleated cell counts were estimated from reference gene primer amplification. Assay used: immunoSEQ multiplex PCR; TCRdb lists only in-frame clones, some missing. V and J calls and clone size are given by that table; D and trimming were obtained from the DNA. There are approximately 440,000 clones in the sample; roughly 88% occur only once, and approximately 0.65% lies in the top ten. Per germline, CDR1 KGHDR and CDR2 SFDVKD. This CDR3 contains 15 residues. V lost 9 bases to trimming and J lost 6 bases; unmatched junction nucleotides: 9.

This TCR was sampled from a man aged 18 to 35 who had recovered from COVID-19. The rearrangement uses TRBV24-1 and TRBJ1-5; 11 bases match TRBD1. The sample consisted of PBMCs or T cells enriched from blood (not recorded which). The CDR3 coding sequence is TGTGCCACCGGGGGGGGACAGGGGGACAGTCAGCCCCAGCATTTT. As protein: CATGGGQGDSQPQHF.